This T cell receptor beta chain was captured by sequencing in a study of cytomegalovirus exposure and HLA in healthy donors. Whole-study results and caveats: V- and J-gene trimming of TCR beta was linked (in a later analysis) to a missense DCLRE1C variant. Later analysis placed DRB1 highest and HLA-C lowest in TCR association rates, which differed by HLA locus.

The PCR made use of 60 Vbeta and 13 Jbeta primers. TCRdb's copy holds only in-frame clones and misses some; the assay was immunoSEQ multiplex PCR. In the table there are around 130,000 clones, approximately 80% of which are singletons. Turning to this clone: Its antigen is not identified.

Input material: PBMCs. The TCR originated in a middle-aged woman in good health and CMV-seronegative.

The CDR3 coding sequence is TGTGCCATCAGTGGACCTAGCTATGAGCAGTTCTTC. It is translated as CAISGPSYEQFF. The chain carries TRBV10-3 and TRBJ2-1, with a possible D match to TRBD2 (5 bases). CDR1 is ENHRY, CDR2 SYGVKD, per germline. The CDR3 runs 12 residues. Trimming removed 4 bases at V and 8 bases at J, with 9 bases between.